The source of this T cell receptor (beta chain) is a study of vaccination and CD4 T cells after COVID-19. The overall study: Spike peptides, overlapping and drawn from SARS-CoV-2, HCoV-NL63, HCoV-OC43 and HCoV-229E, were used to stimulate cells.

Sequencing of the DNA from cultured CD4+ T cells was carried out with the Oncomine TCR Beta short-read assay. TCRdb called the PCR reads again in MiXCR, with one record for every CDR3 protein. This table holds some 20,000 distinct CDR3 sequences, 60% found once. As to treatment: roughly 10-day PBMC culture with coronavirus spike peptide pools or control peptides (ViraFEST assay). On this clonotype itself: Antigen: not known.

There are 18 residues in the CDR3. The junction had 14 bases not matched to a gene; V was cut back by 5 bases and J by 1 base. Germline-derived CDR1 and CDR2 are MNHNS and SASEGT. General observations from the study: Only after vaccination were a median 86.3% of convalescents' reactive clones seen.

The receptor was isolated from a human donor who had recovered from COVID-19. This specimen consisted of CD4+ T cells from blood, cultured in vitro, obtained after SARS-CoV-2 vaccination. V usage is TRBV6-1 and J usage is TRBJ1-1; 9 nucleotides match TRBD1. As DNA, the CDR3 is TGTGCCAGCAGTCTAATCGGGACAGGGAGCCCCAGGAACACTGAAGCTTTCTTT. Translated: CASSLIGTGSPRNTEAFF.